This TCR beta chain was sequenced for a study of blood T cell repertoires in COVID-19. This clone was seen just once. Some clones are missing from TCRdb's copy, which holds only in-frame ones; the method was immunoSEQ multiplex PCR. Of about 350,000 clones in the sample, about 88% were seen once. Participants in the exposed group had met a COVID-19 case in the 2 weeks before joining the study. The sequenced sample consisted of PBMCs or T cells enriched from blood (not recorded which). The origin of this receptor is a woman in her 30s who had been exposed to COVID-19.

CDR3 DNA sequence: TGCGCCAGCAGCACACGGACAGGGCCCGGGGAGCTGTTTTTT. Translation: CASSTRTGPGELFF. The chain employs TRBV5-1 and TRBJ2-2; TRBD1 matches 8 bases. Per the germline V gene, CDR1 is SGHRS and CDR2 is YFSETQ. The CDR3 totals 14 residues. Trimming took 4 bases from V and 6 from J; bases not matched to a gene: 5.